This TCR beta chain was profiled in a study of blood T cell repertoires in COVID-19. In the study overall: The United States, Italy and Spain were the sources of the acute and convalescent COVID-19 samples.

In the source study's methods: Reference gene primer amplification gave estimated nucleated cell counts. TCRdb's table, derived via immunoSEQ multiplex PCR, lists solely in-frame clones and lacks some. The V and J calls and clone size come from that table; D and trimming were worked out from the DNA. The sample lists about 52,000 clones, 86% occurring once. The CDR3 contains 16 residues. The germline CDR1 and CDR2 sequences are LNHDA and SQIVND (reference sequence). Trimming pared 5 bases from V and 7 bases from J, leaving 21 bases between. This rearrangement joins TRBV19 to TRBJ1-5, with D possibly TRBD1 on 6 matching bases. The clonotype originates from a woman older than 75 with acute or convalescent COVID-19. Source material: peripheral blood. The DNA of the CDR3 is TGTGCCAGTAGTGTGGCCAGTCAGGGGATGAGGCAGCCCCAGCATTTT. Residues: CASSVASQGMRQPQHF.